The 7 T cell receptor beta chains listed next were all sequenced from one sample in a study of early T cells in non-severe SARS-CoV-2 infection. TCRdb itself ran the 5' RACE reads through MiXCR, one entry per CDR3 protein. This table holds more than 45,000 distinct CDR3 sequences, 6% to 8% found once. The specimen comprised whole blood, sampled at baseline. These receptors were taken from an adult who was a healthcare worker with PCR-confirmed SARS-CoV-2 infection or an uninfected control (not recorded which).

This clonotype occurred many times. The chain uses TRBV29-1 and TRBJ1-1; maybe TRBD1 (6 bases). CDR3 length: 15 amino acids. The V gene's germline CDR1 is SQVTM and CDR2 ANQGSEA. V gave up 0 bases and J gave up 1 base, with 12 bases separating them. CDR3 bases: TGCAGCGTTGAAGATGGGGGCACCAAGAACACTGAAGCTTTCTTT. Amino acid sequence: CSVEDGGTKNTEAFF. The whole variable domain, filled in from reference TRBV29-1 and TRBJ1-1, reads SAVISQKPSRDICQRGTSLTIQCQVDSQVTMMFWYRQQPGQSLTLIATANQGSEATYESGFVIDKFPISRPNLTFSTLTVSNMSPEDSSIYLCSVEDGGTKNTEAFFGQGTRLTVV.

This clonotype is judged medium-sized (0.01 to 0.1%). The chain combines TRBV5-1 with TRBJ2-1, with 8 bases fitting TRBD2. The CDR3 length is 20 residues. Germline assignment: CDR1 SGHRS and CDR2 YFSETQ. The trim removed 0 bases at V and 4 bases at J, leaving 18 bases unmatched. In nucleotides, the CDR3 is TGCGCCAGCAGCTTGGAGGGGGGACTAGACAGTTCGCGAGTTTACAATGAGCAGTTCTTC. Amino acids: CASSLEGGLDSSRVYNEQFF. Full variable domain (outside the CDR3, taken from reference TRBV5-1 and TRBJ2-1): KAGVTQTPRYLIKTRGQQVTLSCSPISGHRSVSWYQQTPGQGLQFLFEYFSETQRNKGNFPGRFSGRQFSNSRSEMNVSTLELGDSALYLCASSLEGGLDSSRVYNEQFFGPGTRLTVL.

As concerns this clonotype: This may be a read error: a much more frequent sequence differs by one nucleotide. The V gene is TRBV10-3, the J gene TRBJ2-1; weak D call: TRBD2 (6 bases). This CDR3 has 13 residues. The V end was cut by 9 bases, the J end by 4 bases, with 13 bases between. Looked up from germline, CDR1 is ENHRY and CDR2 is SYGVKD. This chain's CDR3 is CAMLASEYNEQFF. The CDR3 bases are TGTGCCATGCTGGCTAGCGAGTACAATGAGCAGTTCTTC.

The CDR3 DNA reads TGTGCCTCCGGCCTTAGCAATCAGCCCCAGCATTTT. Encoded protein: CASGLSNQPQHF. The chain employs TRBV30 and TRBJ1-5; no clear D gene. The CDR3 sequence is 12 residues long. V was trimmed by 7 bases and J by 0 bases, leaving 7 bases between them. Germline V CDR1 and CDR2: GTSNPN, SVGIG (reference sequence).

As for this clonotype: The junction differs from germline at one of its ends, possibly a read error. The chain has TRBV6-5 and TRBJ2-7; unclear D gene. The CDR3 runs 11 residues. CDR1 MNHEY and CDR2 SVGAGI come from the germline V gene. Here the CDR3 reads CASGYSGEQYF. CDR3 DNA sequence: TGTGCCAGCGGTTACTCGGGCGAGCAGTACTTC.

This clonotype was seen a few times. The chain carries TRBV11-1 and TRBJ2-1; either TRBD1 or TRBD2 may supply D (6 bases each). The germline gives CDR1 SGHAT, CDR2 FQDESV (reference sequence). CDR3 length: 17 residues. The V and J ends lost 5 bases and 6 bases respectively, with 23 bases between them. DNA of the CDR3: TGTGCCAGCAGCGCTCACAGGGTCCCCGGCGGGGCCAATGAGCAGTTCTTC. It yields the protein CASSAHRVPGGANEQFF.

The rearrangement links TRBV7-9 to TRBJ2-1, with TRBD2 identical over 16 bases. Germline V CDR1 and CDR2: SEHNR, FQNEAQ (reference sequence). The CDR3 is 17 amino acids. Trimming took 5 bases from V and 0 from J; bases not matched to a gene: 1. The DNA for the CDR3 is TGTGCCAGCAGCGGGACTAGCGGGAGGGTCTCCTACAATGAGCAGTTCTTC. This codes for CASSGTSGRVSYNEQFF.